These T cell receptor beta chains were read from a single sample in a study of blood T cell repertoires in COVID-19. Generated by immunoSEQ multiplex PCR, the TCRdb table keeps only in-frame clones and is missing some. The table includes about 120,000 clones, nearly 90% detected once. The specimen was peripheral blood. The receptors were sampled from a human donor in a cohort sampled during active COVID-19. Both conserved end residues are part of each CDR3. D genes are given only for firm matches. Clone size is given for some rows only: seen once, a few or many times, or a class if the clone is expanded.

D	V	J	size	DNA	CDR3
TRBD2	TRBV20-1	TRBJ2-5	.	TGCAGTGCTAGTCCCGCGGCGGGAGGGAAAGAGACCCAGTACTTC	CSASPAAGGKETQYF
TRBD2	TRBV4-3	TRBJ2-1	.	TGCGCCAGCAGCCAAGATGCGCTAGCGGGATTCAGCTCCTACAATGAGCAGTTCTTC	CASSQDALAGFSSYNEQFF
TRBD2	TRBV4-1	TRBJ2-3	.	TGCGCCAGCAGCCAAGAAGTCCCGGGACTAGCGGGGGGGAGCACAGATACGCAGTATTTT	CASSQEVPGLAGGSTDTQYF
.	TRBV27	TRBJ1-4	.	TGTGCCAGCAGGCGCGCAGGGGCCCCTAATGAAAAACTGTTTTTT	CASRRAGAPNEKLFF
.	TRBV7-9	TRBJ1-4	.	TGTGCCAGCAGCTTAACCGAGTGGGAAAAACTGTTTTTT	CASSLTEWEKLFF
.	TRBV5-4	TRBJ1-2	.	TGTGCCAGCAGCTTGCCGGACACCCCTTGGGGCTACACCTTC	CASSLPDTPWGYTF
.	TRBV5-6	TRBJ2-5	.	TGTGCCAGCAGCTTGGACACCGAGACCCAGTACTTC	CASSLDTETQYF
TRBD1	TRBV5-5	TRBJ2-2	.	TGTGCCAGCAGCTCGCTCCCGGGACAGGGAAAAACCGGGGAGCTGTTTTTT	CASSSLPGQGKTGELFF
.	TRBV9	TRBJ2-2	.	TGTGCCAGCAGCGTAGGAACAGGAAACACCGGGGAGCTGTTTTTT	CASSVGTGNTGELFF
.	TRBV9	TRBJ2-7	.	TGTGCCAGCAGCGTAGTGGGACTCCCGTATGAGGAGCAGTACTTC	CASSVVGLPYEEQYF
TRBD2	TRBV9	TRBJ2-2	.	TGTGCCAGCAGCGCCGGACTAGTCAGGGCCGGGGAGCTGTTTTTT	CASSAGLVRAGELFF
.	TRBV6-5	TRBJ2-2	.	TGTGCCAGTAGCAGGGACATTGTAAACACCGGGGAGCTGTTTTTT	CASSRDIVNTGELFF
TRBD1	TRBV6-2/TRBV6-3	TRBJ1-1	.	TGTGCCAGCAGTTACCTCTACCAGGGACAGGGCTACACTGAAGCTTTCTTT	CASSYLYQGQGYTEAFF
TRBD1	TRBV11-3	TRBJ1-6	once	TGTGCCAGCAGCTCCCCTGGGACAGTTTATAATTCACCCCTCCACTTT	CASSSPGTVYNSPLHF
TRBD2	TRBV13	TRBJ2-7	.	TGTGCCAGCAGCTTTGGGACTAGCGGTACCTACGAGCAGTACTTC	CASSFGTSGTYEQYF
TRBD2	TRBV3-1/TRBV3-2	TRBJ2-1	.	TGTGCCAGCAGCCCACTAGCGGGGACCCCCTACAATGAGCAGTTCTTC	CASSPLAGTPYNEQFF
.	TRBV5-6	TRBJ2-5	.	TGTGCCAGCAGCTTTGACAGGTGGGGTATGGAGACCCAGTACTTC	CASSFDRWGMETQYF
TRBD1	TRBV7-9	TRBJ1-2	.	TGTGCCAGCAGCCCTGGACAGGGGGCTAACTATGGCTACACCTTC	CASSPGQGANYGYTF
.	TRBV3-1/TRBV3-2	TRBJ1-1	.	TGTGCCAGCAGCATCTGGGGCGGGGACCTGAACACTGAAGCTTTCTTT	CASSIWGGDLNTEAFF
.	TRBV5-1	TRBJ1-4	.	TGCGCCAGCAGCTTGGTATTGGGGCGTACTAATGAAAAACTGTTTTTT	CASSLVLGRTNEKLFF
TRBD2	TRBV2	TRBJ2-3	.	TGTGCCAGCAGTGTGATAGCGGGAGGCACAGATACGCAGTATTTT	CASSVIAGGTDTQYF
.	TRBV21-1	TRBJ1-4	.	TGTGCCAGCAGCGACCAGGGACAGGGGCGGGAAAAACTGTTTTTT	CASSDQGQGREKLFF
.	TRBV5-1	TRBJ2-7	.	TGCGCCAGCAGCTTGTGGGATGGGGGGTCCCCGGTAAAGACCAACGCCTACGAGCAGTACTTC	CASSLWDGGSPVKTNAYEQYF
.	TRBV4-3	TRBJ1-4	.	TGCGCCAGCAGCCAAGATTTCACGGGTAATGAAAAACTGTTTTTT	CASSQDFTGNEKLFF
.	TRBV21-1	TRBJ2-5	few	TGTGCCAGCAGCAAAGAACGCAGGGGGTTGGAGACCCAGTACTTC	CASSKERRGLETQYF
.	TRBV2	TRBJ2-7	.	TGTGCCAGCAGGGATTTTAGGGGGGGCCATGAGCAGTACTTC	CASRDFRGGHEQYF
TRBD2	TRBV7-8	TRBJ2-3	.	TGTGCCAGCAGCTTAGCGCTAACCGCGGGAGCTAGCACAGATACGCAGTATTTT	CASSLALTAGASTDTQYF
TRBD1	TRBV18	TRBJ1-1	few	TGTGCCAGCTCTTCGGGACAGGGGAACACTGAAGCTTTCTTT	CASSSGQGNTEAFF
TRBD1	TRBV6-5	TRBJ2-1	.	TGTGCCAGCAGTATAAAACAGGGGGCAGGTGAGCAGTTCTTC	CASSIKQGAGEQFF
.	TRBV2	TRBJ1-6	.	TGTGCCAGCATCCTGGAGAGGGGGAGCTCACCCCTCCACTTT	CASILERGSSPLHF
.	TRBV29-1	TRBJ2-3	.	TGCAGCGTTGCGCTCTTGGCTAGCGAGCGTGGCACAGATACGCAGTATTTT	CSVALLASERGTDTQYF
TRBD2	TRBV7-8	TRBJ2-3	.	TGTGCCAGCACGCTAGCGGGAGGAGATACGCAGTATTTT	CASTLAGGDTQYF
TRBD2	TRBV5-1	TRBJ2-1	.	TGCGCCAGCAGCCACGGCGGGGGATCCTACAATGAGCAGTTCTTC	CASSHGGGSYNEQFF
.	TRBV4-2	TRBJ1-5	.	TGTGCCAGCAGCCAAGATGGCAGGGACAATCAGCCCCAGCATTTT	CASSQDGRDNQPQHF
TRBD1	TRBV19	TRBJ1-6	few	TGTGCCAGTAGTACCTTCCGGGACAGCGTTTCACCCCTCCACTTT	CASSTFRDSVSPLHF
TRBD1	TRBV5-1	TRBJ1-2	.	TGCGCCAGCAGAAAGGGACAGGAAAACTATGGCTACACCTTC	CASRKGQENYGYTF
.	TRBV7-2	TRBJ2-5	few	TGTGCCAGCAGCTTAATGAGCAGCGTCCAAGAGACCCAGTACTTC	CASSLMSSVQETQYF
TRBD1	TRBV5-1	TRBJ2-1	.	TGCGCCAGCAGCGCGGGGGCGAGGACAGGGGTTGATGAGCAGTTCTTC	CASSAGARTGVDEQFF
.	TRBV7-9	TRBJ2-1	.	TGTGCCAGCAGCTTAGCGGGAGAGAATGAGCAGTTCTTC	CASSLAGENEQFF
TRBD1	TRBV27	TRBJ1-5	.	TGTGCCAGCAGTTCTCACCTTAGGGGACAGTATAGCAATCAGCCCCAGCATTTT	CASSSHLRGQYSNQPQHF
.	TRBV6-5	TRBJ1-1	once	TGTGCCAGCGCACTCCTGGGGGCCACCGCTGAAGCTTTCTTT	CASALLGATAEAFF